A single sample gave rise to the 17 T cell receptor beta chains below, sequenced in a study of cytomegalovirus exposure and HLA in healthy donors (dated by TCRdb to the late 2010s). Libraries were built with the immunoSEQ multiplex PCR assay. For the multiplex PCR, a mixture combining 60 forward primers for TCR Vbeta segments and 13 reverse primers for TCR Jbeta segments was used. TCRdb mirrors the immuneACCESS table, restricted to in-frame sequences. Some clones are absent from its copies; in checked studies, under half trace to an unresolved V gene, and the reason for the others is unknown. This sample comprises around 140,000 clones, 65% to 80% of them detected only once. The ten largest clones add up to around 1.5% of the sample. Sequencing was done on a sample of PBMCs. These receptor sequences come from a young woman in good health and CMV-seronegative.

The chain recombines TRBV7-2 with TRBJ1-2; D possibly corresponds to TRBD1 (6 bases). This CDR3 contains 13 residues. The V end lost 5 bases, the J end lost 13 bases, and 20 bases lay between the germline ends. Germline CDR1 reads SGHTA; CDR2 reads FQGNSA. The CDR3 loop reads CASSPFLGGAVTF. The CDR3 DNA reads TGTGCCAGCAGCCCCTTCCTCGGGGGGGCGGTCACCTTC.

The V call is TRBV7-9, the J call TRBJ2-7; D perhaps matches TRBD1 (6 bases). The CDR3 length is 16 residues. V lost 1 base and J 2 bases, leaving 15 bases between the germline ends. Germline loops: CDR1 SEHNR, CDR2 FQNEAQ (reference sequence). For the CDR3, the DNA is TGTGCCAGCAGCTTAGGACGTTCGGACAGCCCCTACGAGCAGTACTTC. As protein: CASSLGRSDSPYEQYF.

This clone was counted a single time. V gene TRBV5-4 combines with J gene TRBJ2-1, with 13 bases identical to TRBD2. V shed 4 bases and J 8 bases; nucleotides not matched to a gene: 6. Germline V gene lookup returns CDR1 SGHNT and CDR2 YYREEE (reference sequence). The CDR3 length is 15 residues. CDR3 DNA sequence: TGTGCCAGCAGCGGACTAGCGGGAGTGGCGTATGAGCAGTTCTTC. This gives the protein CASSGLAGVAYEQFF.

The genes are TRBV5-1 and TRBJ2-2; TRBD1 matches at 7 bases. Germline V gene lookup returns CDR1 SGHRS and CDR2 YFSETQ. CDR3 size: 15 residues. V shed 4 bases and J 2 bases; nucleotides not matched to a gene: 5. The CDR3 region has the DNA TGCGCCAGCAGCCCGGGACAGCTAAACACCGGGGAGCTGTTTTTT. Residues: CASSPGQLNTGELFF.

The CDR3 loop reads CASSSTGLYGYTF. CDR3 DNA sequence: TGCGCCAGCAGCTCGACAGGGCTCTATGGCTACACCTTC. This sequence joins TRBV5-1 and TRBJ1-2; 7 bases are shared with TRBD1. This CDR3 spans 13 amino acids. The V and J ends lost 3 bases and 4 bases, in that order; junction bases with no gene match: 3. Germline CDR1 reads SGHRS; CDR2 reads YFSETQ.

This clone appeared a single time. V is TRBV11-2 and J is TRBJ2-4; perhaps TRBD2 as D (6 bases). CDR1 is SGHAT, CDR2 FQNNGV, per germline. The CDR3 runs to 16 residues. V gave up 5 bases and J gave up 2 bases, with 16 bases separating them. The CDR3 here is CASSTRIADTKNIQYF. In nucleotides, the CDR3 is TGTGCCAGCAGCACCCGGATAGCGGACACCAAAAACATTCAGTACTTC. Together with reference TRBV11-2 and TRBJ2-4, the CDR3 gives the full variable domain: EAGVAQSPRYKIIEKRQSVAFWCNPISGHATLYWYQQILGQGPKLLIQFQNNGVVDDSQLPKDRFSAERLKGVDSTLKIQPAKLEDSAVYLCASSTRIADTKNIQYFGAGTRLSVL.

V is TRBV19 and J is TRBJ1-5; tentatively, D is TRBD1 (5 bases). The CDR3 is 14 amino acids. V was pared by 4 bases and J by 7 bases, with 14 bases between. CDR1 is LNHDA, CDR2 SQIVND, per germline (reference sequence). CDR3 nucleotide sequence: TGTGCCAGTAGTACTCCTCAGGGTAGGCAGCCCCAGCATTTT. It is translated as CASSTPQGRQPQHF.

The V gene is TRBV7-8, the J gene TRBJ2-3; 7 nucleotides match TRBD2. This CDR3 has 16 residues. Looked up from germline, CDR1 is SGHVS and CDR2 is FQNEAQ. Trimming cost V 3 bases and J 6 bases; bases outside gene matches: 12. The CDR3 reads CASSFTVAGLRDTQYF. The CDR3 nucleotides read TGTGCCAGCAGCTTCACCGTAGCGGGTCTTAGGGATACGCAGTATTTT.

V is TRBV5-1 and J is TRBJ2-3; D may be TRBD1 (5 bases). Germline V CDR1 and CDR2: SGHRS, YFSETQ. Trimming took off 0 bases at V and 6 bases at J, with 8 bases between the two ends. This CDR3 has 13 amino acids. CDR3 amino acids: CASSLAQGDTQYF. CDR3 nucleotides: TGCGCCAGCAGCTTGGCCCAGGGCGATACGCAGTATTTT.

The V gene is TRBV29-1, the J gene TRBJ2-1; 8 nucleotides match TRBD2. V lost 6 bases to trimming and J lost 6 bases; unmatched junction nucleotides: 13. CDR3 length equals 15 residues. CDR1 is SQVTM and CDR2 is ANQGSEA in the germline V gene. Here the CDR3 reads CSVAWPGLVTNEQFF. The CDR3 DNA is TGCAGCGTCGCCTGGCCGGGACTAGTAACCAATGAGCAGTTCTTC.

The genes are TRBV27 and TRBJ2-5; 7 bases are shared with TRBD1. This CDR3 region has 13 residues. V was pared by 6 bases and J by 5 bases, with 6 bases of the junction left unmatched. Looked up from germline, CDR1 is MNHEY and CDR2 is SMNVEV (reference sequence). CDR3 protein: CASRTGQEETQYF. The CDR3 DNA sequence: TGTGCCAGCAGGACAGGGCAAGAGGAGACCCAGTACTTC.

The V and J genes are TRBV25-1 and TRBJ2-2; D ambiguous. This CDR3 has 12 residues. V dropped 8 bases and J dropped 6 bases, with 10 bases sitting between them. CDR1 MGHDK and CDR2 SYGVNS come from the germline V gene. This chain's CDR3 is CASRLGAGELFF. Written as DNA, the CDR3 is TGTGCCAGCCGCCTCGGAGCCGGGGAGCTGTTTTTT.

The rearrangement uses TRBV28 and TRBJ1-2; D possibly corresponds to TRBD1 (6 bases). With 1 base removed from V and 8 bases from J, the gap between germline ends came to 20 bases. Germline CDR1 and CDR2: MDHEN and SYDVKM. CDR3 length: 16 amino acids. The CDR3 here is CASSLLLEQGGRGYTF. The CDR3 nucleotides read TGTGCCAGCAGTTTATTACTGGAACAGGGTGGACGCGGCTACACCTTC.

This chain joins TRBV6-5 and TRBJ2-1; 7 bases line up with TRBD2. Trimming removed 8 bases from V and 7 bases from J; junction bases left unmatched: 8. CDR1 and CDR2 from the germline V gene are MNHEY and SVGAGI. The CDR3 totals 13 residues. The DNA of the CDR3 is TGTGCCAGCGGGGCGGGAGCGTGGAATGAGCAGTTCTTC. Amino acids: CASGAGAWNEQFF.

The chain is built from TRBV5-1 and TRBJ2-5; the D gene is possibly TRBD2 (5 bases). This CDR3 is built from 14 residues. Deletions cut 0 bases from V and 5 bases from J, with 11 bases between. CDR1 SGHRS and CDR2 YFSETQ come from the germline V gene. CDR3: CASSLDTGMETQYF. For the CDR3, the DNA is TGCGCCAGCAGCTTGGACACGGGGATGGAGACCCAGTACTTC.

This clone was observed a handful of times. The chain uses TRBV30 and TRBJ1-3; D remains unclear. The CDR3 extends over 15 amino acids. Trimming shortened V by 0 bases and J by 0 bases, and 9 bases separated the two germline ends. Germline V gene data show CDR1 as GTSNPN and CDR2 as SVGIG (reference sequence). CDR3 in DNA: TGTGCCTGGAGTGTTGGGCTTAGCTCTGGAAACACCATATATTTT. This gives the protein CAWSVGLSSGNTIYF.

The V call is TRBV7-2, the J call TRBJ2-7; perhaps TRBD1 as D (6 bases). Germline V gene data show CDR1 as SGHTA and CDR2 as FQGNSA. V gave up 5 bases and J gave up 1 base, with 18 bases separating them. The CDR3 runs 16 residues. The CDR3 is CASSADRSKTSYEQYF. The DNA of the CDR3 is TGTGCCAGCAGCGCCGACAGGAGCAAAACGTCCTACGAGCAGTACTTC.